These T cell receptor beta chains were read from a single sample in a study of shared clonotypes between healthy human individuals. Generated by immunoSEQ multiplex PCR, the TCRdb table keeps only in-frame clones and is missing some. The sample yields some 2,500,000 clones, 80% to 95% seen once. Material: naive CD4+ T cells from PBMCs. These TCRs come from a young man in good health. Some clones in this sample may be carry-over from other donors' samples. CDR3s include the opening cysteine and the closing phenylalanine or tryptophan. The D gene is left open where the match is weak. Only part of the rows carry a size: once, few, many, or a class if the clone is expanded.

D gene	V gene	clone size	CDR3 length	J gene	CDR3 protein	CDR3 DNA
.	TRBV18	once	13	TRBJ1-6	CASSLGLMTAKSF	TGTGCCAGCTCACTTGGTCTGATGACAGCCAAGAGTTTT
TRBD1	TRBV28	.	15	TRBJ2-5	CASSLYRGLGETQYF	TGTGCCAGCAGTTTGTACAGGGGGCTCGGGGAGACCCAGTACTTC
.	TRBV29-1	.	14	TRBJ2-2	CSSRRGGGTGELFF	TGCAGCTCCCGGAGGGGGGGAGGGACCGGGGAGCTGTTTTTT
TRBD1	TRBV7-2	.	13	TRBJ1-2	CASSLVTGDGYTF	TGTGCCAGCAGCTTAGTAACAGGGGATGGCTACACCTTC
.	TRBV5-5	.	12	TRBJ1-2	CASSSDRHGYTF	TGTGCCAGCAGTTCCGACCGACATGGCTACACCTTC
.	TRBV5-1	.	15	TRBJ2-7	CASSLEAGSSYEQYF	TGCGCCAGCAGCTTGGAGGCAGGATCCTCCTACGAGCAGTACTTC
TRBD1	TRBV2	.	14	TRBJ2-1	CASNQGVGGNEQFF	TGTGCCAGCAATCAGGGGGTCGGCGGGAATGAGCAGTTCTTC
.	TRBV11-2	.	16	TRBJ1-2	CASSLGGVTINYGYTF	TGTGCCAGCAGCTTAGGTGGCGTGACTATCAACTATGGCTACACCTTC
TRBD1	TRBV18	.	14	TRBJ2-5	CASSPGQGWETQYF	TGTGCCAGCTCGCCGGGACAGGGTTGGGAGACCCAGTACTTC
TRBD2	TRBV9	.	19	TRBJ2-1	CASSTTGLAGLSSYNEQFF	TGTGCCAGCAGCACAACGGGACTAGCGGGACTTAGCTCCTACAATGAGCAGTTCTTC
.	TRBV19	.	13	TRBJ1-5	CASTPYANQPQHF	TGTGCCAGTACCCCCTACGCGAATCAGCCCCAGCATTTT
TRBD2	TRBV6-1	.	15	TRBJ2-1	CASSEEGLKHNEQFF	TGTGCCAGCAGTGAAGAGGGACTAAAACACAATGAGCAGTTCTTC
TRBD1	TRBV18	.	15	TRBJ1-1	CASSPRTGVNTEAFF	TGTGCCAGCTCACCAAGGACAGGCGTGAACACTGAAGCTTTCTTT
.	TRBV10-3	.	13	TRBJ2-5	CAIKQDNRETQYF	TGTGCCATCAAACAGGATAACAGGGAGACCCAGTACTTC
.	TRBV29-1	once	13	TRBJ2-3	CSVPPALPLTWGF	TGCAGCGTCCCTCCGGCCTTACCTCTCACTTGGGGTTTT
.	TRBV27	.	15	TRBJ2-5	CASSSGPVRQETQYF	TGTGCCAGCAGTTCTGGCCCGGTTAGGCAAGAGACCCAGTACTTC
TRBD2	TRBV10-1	.	15	TRBJ2-1	CATPSSGSSYNEQFF	TGCGCCACCCCGTCTAGCGGGAGCTCCTACAATGAGCAGTTCTTC
.	TRBV7-2	.	13	TRBJ1-3	CASSKASGNTIYF	TGTGCCAGCAGCAAGGCCTCTGGAAACACCATATATTTT
.	TRBV7-3	.	13	TRBJ2-1	CASSLALGDEQFF	TGTGCCAGCAGCTTAGCCTTAGGGGATGAGCAGTTCTTC
TRBD1	TRBV30	.	17	TRBJ1-4	CAWSASRQNRGIEKLFF	TGTGCCTGGAGTGCCTCCCGTCAGAACAGGGGAATTGAAAAACTGTTTTTT
TRBD2	TRBV7-2	.	19	TRBJ2-5	CASSSRGTSGFPSTETQYF	TGTGCCAGCAGCTCACGCGGGACTAGCGGCTTCCCGAGTACTGAGACCCAGTACTTC
TRBD2	TRBV25-1	.	17	TRBJ2-3	CASSEGRTSGSTDTQYF	TGTGCCAGCAGTGAAGGTCGGACTAGCGGGAGCACAGATACGCAGTATTTT
.	TRBV4-1	.	12	TRBJ2-1	CASSSRRNEQFF	TGCGCCAGCAGCTCAAGGAGAAATGAGCAGTTCTTC
TRBD1	TRBV7-2	.	13	TRBJ1-1	CASSYTTGPTTFF	TGTGCCAGCAGTTATACGACAGGGCCGACGACTTTCTTT
.	TRBV18	.	16	TRBJ1-5	CASSPGAQQIAQPQHF	TGTGCCAGCTCACCCGGCGCACAACAAATCGCTCAGCCCCAGCATTTT
.	TRBV5-1	.	15	TRBJ2-1	CASSPGGGIYNEQFF	TGCGCCAGCAGCCCCGGGGGCGGGATTTACAATGAGCAGTTCTTC
.	TRBV11-2	.	17	TRBJ1-2	CASSHPWVLARDYGYTF	TGTGCCAGCAGCCACCCGTGGGTCTTGGCCAGAGACTATGGCTACACCTTC
TRBD1	TRBV14	.	11	TRBJ2-7	CASSQDRVLYF	TGTGCCAGCAGCCAGGACAGGGTTTTGTACTTC
.	TRBV5-1	.	16	TRBJ2-6	CASSLTTGSGANVLTF	TGCGCCAGCAGCTTGACGACAGGATCCGGGGCCAACGTCCTGACTTTC
.	TRBV28	.	14	TRBJ2-3	CASSLGPGADTQYF	TGTGCCAGCAGTTTGGGACCGGGGGCAGATACGCAGTATTTT
.	TRBV7-9	.	15	TRBJ1-4	CASSAGWATNEKLFF	TGTGCCAGCAGCGCAGGGTGGGCAACTAATGAAAAACTGTTTTTT
.	TRBV27	.	15	TRBJ1-2	CASSLGGGRLYGYTF	TGTGCCAGCAGTTTAGGGGGGGGACGGTTATATGGCTACACCTTC
.	TRBV6-5	.	15	TRBJ1-5	CASSSKRGNNQPQHF	TGTGCCAGCAGCAGCAAGAGGGGGAACAATCAGCCCCAGCATTTT
.	TRBV6-5	.	14	TRBJ2-5	CASSYSGGRGTQYF	TGTGCCAGCAGTTACTCGGGGGGCCGAGGGACCCAGTACTTC
.	TRBV6-1	.	14	TRBJ2-5	CASSQDSSQETQYF	TGTGCCAGCTCCCAGGACAGTTCGCAAGAGACCCAGTACTTC
TRBD1	TRBV10-3	.	13	TRBJ2-7	CAISRTGDYEQYF	TGTGCCATCAGTCGGACAGGGGACTACGAGCAGTACTTC
.	TRBV6-6	.	11	TRBJ1-1	CASSRQGEAFF	TGTGCCAGCAGCCGCCAGGGGGAAGCTTTCTTT
.	TRBV7-3	once	13	TRBJ2-5	CASSPTRGETQYF	TGTGCCAGCAGCCCTACACGCGGCGAGACCCAGTACTTC
.	TRBV27	.	16	TRBJ1-1	CASRNLGGGKNTEAFF	TGTGCCAGCAGAAACCTGGGAGGCGGAAAGAACACTGAAGCTTTCTTT
.	TRBV5-5	once	15	TRBJ1-5	CASSLEHYSNQPQHF	TGTGCCAGCAGCTTGGAACATTATAGCAATCAGCCCCAGCATTTT
.	TRBV6-5	.	13	TRBJ2-1	CASSYSSTGLKFF	TGTGCCAGCAGTTACTCCTCGACAGGTTTAAAGTTCTTC
.	TRBV18	.	16	TRBJ2-3	CASSTYNRASTDTQYF	TGTGCCAGCTCAACGTACAACAGAGCCAGTACAGATACGCAGTATTTT